This entry lists 14 T cell receptor beta chains sequenced from one sample in a study of identical twins. Using its own MiXCR run on the 5' RACE reads, TCRdb lists one record per CDR3 protein. The top ten clones hold under 0.35% of a sample with 1.5 million to 2 million distinct CDR3 sequences, about 30% of them seen once. The sample comprised cord blood. The origin of the receptors is a newborn girl in good health.

The CDR3 nucleotides read TGCAGTGCAGCCCCTTCAGGGGCCTCCTACGAGCAGTTCTTC. Translated, it gives CSAAPSGASYEQFF. This chain uses TRBV20-1 with TRBJ2-1; the D gene is possibly TRBD1 (6 bases). CDR3 length: 14 residues. Germline CDR1 reads DFQATT; CDR2 reads SNEGSKA (reference sequence). The germline V and J ends were trimmed by 6 bases and 10 bases, with 22 bases remaining between them.

The chain joins TRBV10-3 to TRBJ2-4; possibly TRBD2 for D (7 bases). The J call may be wrong; the DNA end is better matched by TRBJ2-7. The length of the CDR3 is 15 residues. Germline lookup yields CDR1 ENHRY and CDR2 SYGVKD. CDR3 nucleotide sequence: TGTGCCATCAGTGGGGAGGGGGGGGTTCCTTACGAGCAGTACTTC. It is translated as CAISGEGGVPYEQYF.

V usage is TRBV5-1 and J usage is TRBJ2-1; D call uncertain. Trimming pared 2 bases from V and 7 bases from J, leaving 25 bases between. The CDR3 covers 18 residues. From germline, CDR1 is SGHRS and CDR2 YFSETQ. CDR3 protein: CASSFSPGSLSVRNEQFF. The CDR3 nucleotides are TGCGCCAGCAGCTTTTCACCGGGTAGCCTCTCCGTCCGAAATGAGCAGTTCTTC. Based on the CDR3 plus reference TRBV5-1 and TRBJ2-1, the full variable domain is KAGVTQTPRYLIKTRGQQVTLSCSPISGHRSVSWYQQTPGQGLQFLFEYFSETQRNKGNFPGRFSGRQFSNSRSEMNVSTLELGDSALYLCASSFSPGSLSVRNEQFFGPGTRLTVL.

The J gene is TRBJ2-7, the V gene TRBV5-5; 9 bases line up with TRBD1. The CDR3 sequence is 17 residues long. Germline V CDR1 and CDR2: SGHKS, YYEKEE (reference sequence). V was pared by 0 bases and J by 2 bases, with 9 bases of the junction left unmatched. CDR3 bases: TGTGCCAGCAGCTTGGGTCTCCGGGACAGGGCAGCCTACGAGCAGTACTTC. This encodes CASSLGLRDRAAYEQYF.

A single count supports this clonotype. The chain combines TRBV5-1 with TRBJ1-5, with D perhaps matching TRBD1 (5 bases). V was clipped by 0 bases and J by 5 bases, with 12 bases between them. Germline assignment: CDR1 SGHRS and CDR2 YFSETQ. There are 15 residues in the CDR3. For the CDR3, the DNA is TGCGCCAGCAGCTTGGATGCAGGGTGGGATCAGCCCCAGCATTTT. It is translated as CASSLDAGWDQPQHF.

This clonotype was picked up a small number of times. This sequence joins TRBV27 and TRBJ1-5; the match to TRBD1 covers 9 bases. Germline CDR1 is MNHEY and CDR2 is SMNVEV (reference sequence). CDR3 length: 16 amino acids. V gave up 7 bases and J gave up 2 bases; unmatched junction bases: 9. CDR3: CASIYPDRGGNQPQHF. CDR3 bases: TGTGCCAGCATCTATCCGGACAGGGGAGGCAATCAGCCCCAGCATTTT.

The chain is built from TRBV4-2 and TRBJ2-3, with 8 bases identical to TRBD1. The ends lost 4 bases at V and 8 bases at J; junction bases unmatched: 14. CDR3 size: 16 residues. Germline CDR1 and CDR2: LGHNA and YNFKEQ. Here the CDR3 reads CASSRQGAKFFTTQYF. DNA of the CDR3: TGTGCCAGCAGCCGTCAGGGGGCAAAGTTTTTTACTACGCAGTATTTT.

J is TRBJ1-6 and V is TRBV18; no reliable D call. In germline, CDR1 is KGHSH, CDR2 LQKENI. CDR3 length: 17 residues. Between the trimmed V and J ends, which lost 2 bases and 2 bases, there was a span of 13 bases. The CDR3 DNA is TGTGCCAGCTCACCATTGGCGGGTCGAACCTATAATTCACCCCTCCACTTT. This translates into CASSPLAGRTYNSPLHF.

The table lists this clonotype with many counts. V usage is TRBV9 and J usage is TRBJ1-2, with 9 bases matching TRBD1. The V and J ends lost 4 bases and 5 bases, in that order; junction bases with no gene match: 9. CDR3 length equals 15 residues. The germline V gene encodes CDR1 SGDLS and CDR2 YYNGEE. CDR3 sequence (DNA): TGTGCCAGCAGCTTAACAGGGGGCGCCGGGTATGGCTACACCTTC. Its translation is CASSLTGGAGYGYTF.

This clonotype was seen a few times. The J gene is TRBJ1-1, the V gene TRBV7-9, with 7 bases lining up with TRBD1. Trimming took 5 bases from V and 1 from J; bases not matched to a gene: 7. The germline CDR1 and CDR2 sequences are SEHNR and FQNEAQ (reference sequence). This CDR3 comprises 15 residues. The CDR3 region is CASSLRGLSNTEAFF. In DNA, the CDR3 is TGTGCCAGCAGCCTTAGGGGGCTGTCGAACACTGAAGCTTTCTTT.

This chain uses TRBV6-5 with TRBJ1-5; no clear D. With 2 bases removed from V and 4 bases from J, the gap between germline ends came to 9 bases. Germline values: CDR1 MNHEY, CDR2 SVGAGI. This CDR3 spans 14 amino acids. CDR3 sequence: CASSYRNGNQPQHF. The CDR3 DNA follows: TGTGCCAGCAGTTACCGCAACGGGAATCAGCCCCAGCATTTT.

This sequence joins TRBV10-3 and TRBJ2-3; 10 nucleotides align to TRBD2. CDR3 size: 13 residues. Unmatched junction bases numbered 5, after V lost 6 bases and J lost 8 bases. Looked up from germline, CDR1 is ENHRY and CDR2 is SYGVKD. In DNA, the CDR3 is TGTGCCATCAGCGGGACTAGCGAAGGTACGCAGTATTTT. This gives the protein CAISGTSEGTQYF.

This clonotype was counted many times. This chain uses TRBV9 with TRBJ1-6; the match to TRBD1 covers 8 bases. The CDR3 runs 14 residues. Germline V CDR1 and CDR2: SGDLS, YYNGEE. The trim removed 1 base at V and 7 bases at J, leaving 1 base unmatched. The CDR3 nucleotides read TGTGCCAGCAGCGTATCAGGGGGCAATTCACCCCTCCACTTT. Translating it yields CASSVSGGNSPLHF.

The V gene is TRBV9, the J gene TRBJ2-3, with D perhaps TRBD2 (6 bases). With 0 bases removed from V and 1 base from J, the gap between germline ends came to 12 bases. This CDR3 contains 16 residues. Germline loops: CDR1 SGDLS, CDR2 YYNGEE. This CDR3 is CASSVGVAVRTDTQYF. The CDR3 DNA reads as TGTGCCAGCAGCGTAGGAGTAGCGGTACGCACAGATACGCAGTATTTT.